This T cell receptor beta chain comes out of a study of blood T cell repertoires in COVID-19. As for the study in general: Samples representing acute and convalescent COVID-19 were sourced from the United States, Italy and Spain. T cells, B-cell-depleted T cells, or PBMCs provided the cDNA or gDNA that served as material.

The CDR3 is made up of 14 amino acids. Between the trimmed V and J ends, which lost 1 base and 1 base, there was a span of 7 bases. In germline, CDR1 is SGHVS, CDR2 FNYEAQ. This clone was recorded a few times. Per the original data handling: Estimates of nucleated cell counts were drawn from the amplification of reference gene primers. Clones were sequenced by immunoSEQ multiplex PCR, and TCRdb holds only the in-frame ones, with some missing. D and trimming come from the DNA, and the V and J calls and clone size come from that table. The sample lists about 150,000 clones; approximately 82% were seen once.

This clonotype was sampled from a woman aged 50 to 60 in a cohort sampled during active or convalescent COVID-19. This sequence joins TRBV7-6 and TRBJ1-1, with a tentative D call TRBD1 (5 bases). The sample comprised peripheral blood. CDR3 sequence reads: CASSLGGENTEAFF. CDR3 DNA: TGTGCCAGCAGCTTAGGGGGGGAGAACACTGAAGCTTTCTTT.